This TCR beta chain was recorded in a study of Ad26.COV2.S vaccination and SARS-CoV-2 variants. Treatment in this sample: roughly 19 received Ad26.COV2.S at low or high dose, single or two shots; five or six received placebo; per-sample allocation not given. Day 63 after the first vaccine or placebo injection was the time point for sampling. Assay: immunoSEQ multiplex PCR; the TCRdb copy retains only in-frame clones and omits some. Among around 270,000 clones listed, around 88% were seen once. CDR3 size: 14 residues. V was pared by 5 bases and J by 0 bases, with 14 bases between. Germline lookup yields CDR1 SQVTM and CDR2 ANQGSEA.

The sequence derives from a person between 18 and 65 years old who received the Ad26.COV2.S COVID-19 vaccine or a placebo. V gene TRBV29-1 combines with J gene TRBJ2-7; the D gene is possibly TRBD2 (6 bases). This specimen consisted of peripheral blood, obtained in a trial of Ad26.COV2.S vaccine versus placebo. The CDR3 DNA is TGCAGCGTTAGTGGGACTTCCAGCTCCTACGAGCAGTACTTC. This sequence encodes CSVSGTSSSYEQYF.